This T cell receptor beta chain derives from a study of post-analysis software for immune sequencing data. Study details: Secondary progressive, relapsing-remitting and progressive-relapsing multiple sclerosis were among the included disease courses. Findings and limits, study-wide: Those samples that were prepared in the same batch co-clustered strongly by F measure. Controls' normalized Chao1 diversity significantly exceeded that of multiple sclerosis patients.

Libraries were made from TCR beta cDNA, and they carried unique molecular identifiers. MiXCR, applied by TCRdb to the PCR reads, yields one record per CDR3 protein. This sample yields 740,000 or so distinct CDR3 sequences, of which about 57% are seen a single time; 4.6% belongs to the top ten. As to this clonotype: No antigen is known for it.

The source is a girl under 18 with multiple sclerosis. Sequencing was performed on blood.

CDR3 coding DNA: TGCGCCAGCAGCTCGGACAGCTACTCCTACGAGCAGTACTTC. The encoded protein is CASSSDSYSYEQYF. The chain couples TRBV5-1 to TRBJ2-4; D possibly corresponds to TRBD1 (6 bases). The better agreement between TRBJ2-7 and the DNA end casts doubt on the J call. This CDR3 contains 14 residues. Germline lookup yields CDR1 SGHRS and CDR2 YFSETQ.